The entry below gives a single T cell receptor beta chain sequence along with its context. Its antigen is currently unknown. This specimen belongs to a study of T-cell reconstitution after alpha-beta-depleted transplantation in children. Findings of the study overall: Surviving recipient T cells and thymic progenitors produced the high day-60 TCRbeta diversity seen in some patients. By one year post-transplant, T-cell counts and diversity largely arose from T cells that were newly produced. Expanded clones from the graft, numbering several hundred, reportedly supplied alpha-beta T cells about two months after transplant.

There are 17 residues in the CDR3. The germline gives CDR1 DFQATT, CDR2 SNEGSKA (reference sequence). Trimming at V came to 5 bases and at J to 5 bases, leaving 13 bases not matched to a gene. A library of TCRbeta sequences, prepared with unique molecular identifiers, was generated. TCRdb recomputed calls from the PCR reads with MiXCR, one row per CDR3 protein. The table has about 980,000 distinct CDR3 sequences, about 29% seen once. The sample in question was PBMCs, mostly from graft donor cells, obtained 360 days after TCRalphabeta/CD19-depleted stem cell transplant. This TCR came from a boy in the first two years of life who had a stem cell transplant for SCID, so the T cells may come from the graft donor. V usage is TRBV20-1 and J usage is TRBJ2-4, with 12 positions matching TRBD2. The CDR3 bases are TGCAGTGCTTCCCCCCCACTAGCGGGGGGCCAGGAAAACATTCAGTACTTC. Its protein is CSASPPLAGGQENIQYF.